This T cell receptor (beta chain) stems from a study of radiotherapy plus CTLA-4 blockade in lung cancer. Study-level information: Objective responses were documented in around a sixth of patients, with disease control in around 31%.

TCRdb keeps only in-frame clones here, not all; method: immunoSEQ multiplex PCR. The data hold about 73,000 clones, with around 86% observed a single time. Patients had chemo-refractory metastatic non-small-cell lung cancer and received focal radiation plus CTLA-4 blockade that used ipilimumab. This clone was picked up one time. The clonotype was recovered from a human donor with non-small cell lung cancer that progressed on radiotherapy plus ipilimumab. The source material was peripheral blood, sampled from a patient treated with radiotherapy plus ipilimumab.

The CDR3 sequence is CASSRPAGELFF. CDR3 bases: TGTGCCAGCAGCCGCCCGGCCGGGGAGCTGTTTTTT. The chain carries TRBV27 and TRBJ2-2; D gene ambiguous. Germline V gene sequence: CDR1 MNHEY, CDR2 SMNVEV (reference sequence). V was pared by 6 bases and J by 6 bases, with 8 bases between. This CDR3 has 12 residues.